This TCR beta chain derives from a study of blood T cell repertoires in COVID-19. The overall study: Spain, Italy and the United States supplied samples that represented acute and convalescent COVID-19. T cells, B-cell-depleted T cells, or PBMCs supplied cDNA or gDNA.

This clone is a singleton in its sample. The data were produced by immunoSEQ multiplex PCR, yet TCRdb's version contains in-frame clones alone and is incomplete. The repertoire holds more than 95,000 clones, with just under 85% as singletons. The origin of this receptor is a woman at least 80 years old with active or convalescent COVID-19. Sample: peripheral blood.

CDR3 amino acids: CASSSQGLDTYEQYF. The CDR3 DNA follows: TGTGCCAGCAGCTCCCAGGGACTTGATACCTACGAGCAGTACTTC. The chain combines TRBV5-4 with TRBJ2-7, with D perhaps TRBD2 (6 bases). This CDR3 is built from 15 residues. The V end lost 3 bases, the J end lost 2 bases, and 15 bases lay between the germline ends. Germline CDR1 SGHNT, CDR2 YYREEE (reference sequence).